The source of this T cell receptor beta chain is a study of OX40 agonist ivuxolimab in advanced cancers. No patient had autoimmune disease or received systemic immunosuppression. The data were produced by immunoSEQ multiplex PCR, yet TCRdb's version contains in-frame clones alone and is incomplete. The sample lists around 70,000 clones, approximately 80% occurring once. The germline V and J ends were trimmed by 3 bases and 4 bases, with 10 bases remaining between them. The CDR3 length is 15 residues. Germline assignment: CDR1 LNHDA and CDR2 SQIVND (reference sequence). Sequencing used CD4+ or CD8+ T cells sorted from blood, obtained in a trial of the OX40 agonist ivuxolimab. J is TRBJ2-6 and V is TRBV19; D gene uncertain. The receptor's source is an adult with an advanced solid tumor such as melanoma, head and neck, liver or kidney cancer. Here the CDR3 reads CASSIRRSGANVLTF. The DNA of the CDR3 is TGTGCCAGTAGTATTCGACGGTCGGGGGCCAACGTCCTGACTTTC.